Included here is one T cell receptor (beta chain) sequence, with context. The target antigen is unknown. Amplification used 60 Vbeta primers and 13 Jbeta primers. Assay used: immunoSEQ multiplex PCR; TCRdb lists only in-frame clones, some missing. Of 180,000 or so clones in the sample, roughly four fifths were seen once. The source of the sample is a study of cytomegalovirus exposure and HLA in healthy donors. Study as a whole: From 170 million or so T cells, an earlier analysis saw approximately 110 million unique TCR beta sequences. Whole-study results and caveats: HLA restriction was apparent for most CMV-associated TCR beta chains in a later analysis.

With 10 bases clipped from V and 3 bases from J, the junction kept 6 bases outside the gene matches. CDR1 and CDR2 (germline): MNHNS, SASEGT. CDR3 length: 14 amino acids. The rearrangement links TRBV6-1 to TRBJ1-6; 7 positions match TRBD1. The TCR was taken from a woman aged 25 to 39 in good health and CMV-seropositive. The sequencing input was PBMCs. CDR3 sequence: CATRWDSYNSPLHF. Written as DNA, the CDR3 is TGTGCCACGCGATGGGACAGCTATAATTCACCCCTCCACTTT.